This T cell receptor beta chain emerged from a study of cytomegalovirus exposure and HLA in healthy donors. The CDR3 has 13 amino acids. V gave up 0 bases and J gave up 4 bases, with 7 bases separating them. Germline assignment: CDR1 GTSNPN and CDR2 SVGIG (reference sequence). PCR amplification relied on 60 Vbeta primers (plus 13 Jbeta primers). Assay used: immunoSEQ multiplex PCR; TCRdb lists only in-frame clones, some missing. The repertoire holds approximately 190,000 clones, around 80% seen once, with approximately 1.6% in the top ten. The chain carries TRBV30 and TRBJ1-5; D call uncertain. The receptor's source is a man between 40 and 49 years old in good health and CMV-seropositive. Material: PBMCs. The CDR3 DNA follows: TGTGCCTGGAGTGTACGCGAGAATCAGCCCCAGCATTTT. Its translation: CAWSVRENQPQHF.